Below are 5 T cell receptor beta chains sequenced from a single sample in a study of cytomegalovirus exposure and HLA in healthy donors. The PCR was carried out with 60 Vbeta primers and 13 Jbeta primers. The table came from immunoSEQ multiplex PCR; TCRdb's copy has only in-frame clones and leaves some out. The profile shows about 260,000 clones, around two thirds of them singletons. The source material was PBMCs. Receptors were obtained from a female donor in good health and CMV-seronegative.

The chain couples TRBV27 to TRBJ2-1; D may be TRBD2 (6 bases). The germline V gene has CDR1 MNHEY and CDR2 SMNVEV (reference sequence). This CDR3 has 13 residues. Deletions cut 3 bases from V and 9 bases from J, with 12 bases between. The CDR3 loop is CASSFPGAREQFF. For the CDR3, the DNA is TGTGCCAGCAGTTTCCCGGGAGCCCGTGAGCAGTTCTTC.

The chain is built from TRBV6-5 and TRBJ1-2, with D unclear. The CDR3 length is 14 residues. Trimming pared 3 bases from V and 4 bases from J, leaving 12 bases between. Germline values: CDR1 MNHEY, CDR2 SVGAGI. The CDR3 spells CASSYQRGTYGYTF. The CDR3 nucleotides read TGTGCCAGCAGTTATCAGAGAGGAACCTATGGCTACACCTTC.

The J gene is TRBJ2-5, the V gene TRBV5-4, with TRBD1 matching 7 bases. The CDR3 sequence is 17 residues long. Per the germline V gene, CDR1 is SGHNT and CDR2 is YYREEE (reference sequence). Trimming removed 4 bases from V and 5 bases from J; junction bases left unmatched: 17. The CDR3 loop is CASSDKTGPPLMETQYF. The CDR3 DNA is TGTGCCAGCAGCGACAAGACAGGGCCACCCCTAATGGAGACCCAGTACTTC. The full variable domain, completed using reference TRBV5-4 and TRBJ2-5, is ETGVTQSPTHLIKTRGQQVTLRCSSQSGHNTVSWYQQALGQGPQFIFQYYREEENGRGNFPPRFSGLQFPNYSSELNVNALELDDSALYLCASSDKTGPPLMETQYFGPGTRLLVL.

The J gene is TRBJ2-5, the V gene TRBV30; 11 bases agree with TRBD2. Trimming cost V 4 bases and J 4 bases; bases outside gene matches: 8. This CDR3 spans 15 amino acids. Germline CDR1 GTSNPN, CDR2 SVGIG (reference sequence). This CDR3 reads CAWTNVGLAGETQYF. CDR3 sequence (DNA): TGTGCCTGGACCAATGTTGGACTAGCGGGAGAGACCCAGTACTTC. Full variable domain (outside the CDR3, taken from reference TRBV30 and TRBJ2-5): SQTIHQWPATLVQPVGSPLSLECTVEGTSNPNLYWYRQAAGRGLQLLFYSVGIGQISSEVPQNLSASRPQDRQFILSSKKLLLSDSGFYLCAWTNVGLAGETQYFGPGTRLLVL.

A few counts support this clone. The chain combines TRBV5-1 with TRBJ2-5; possibly TRBD1 for D (6 bases). Germline V CDR1 and CDR2: SGHRS, YFSETQ. This CDR3 has 16 amino acids. V lost 0 bases and J lost 2, with 14 bases in between. CDR3 sequence: CASSLAKQGIQETQYF. CDR3 bases: TGCGCCAGCAGCTTGGCCAAGCAGGGGATTCAAGAGACCCAGTACTTC.